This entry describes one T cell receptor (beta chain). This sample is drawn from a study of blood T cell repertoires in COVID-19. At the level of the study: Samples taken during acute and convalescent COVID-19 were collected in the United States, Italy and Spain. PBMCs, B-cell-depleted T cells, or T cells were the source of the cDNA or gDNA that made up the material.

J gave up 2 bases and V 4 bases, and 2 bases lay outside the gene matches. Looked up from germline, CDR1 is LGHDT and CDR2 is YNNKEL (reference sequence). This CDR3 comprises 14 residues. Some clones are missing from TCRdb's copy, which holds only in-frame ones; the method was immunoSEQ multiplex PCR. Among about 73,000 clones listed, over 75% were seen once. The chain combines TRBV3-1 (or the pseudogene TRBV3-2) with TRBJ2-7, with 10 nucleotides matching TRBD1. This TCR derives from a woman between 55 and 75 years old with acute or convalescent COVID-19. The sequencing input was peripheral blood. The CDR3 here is CASSRDRGTYEQYF. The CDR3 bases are TGTGCCAGCAGCCGGGACAGGGGAACCTACGAGCAGTACTTC.